The clone carrying this TCR beta chain was counted a single time. These data originate in a study of T cell responses to AZD1222 COVID-19 vaccine. V was clipped by 1 base and J by 0 bases, with 12 bases between them. Germline V CDR1 and CDR2: LGHDT, YNNKEL (reference sequence). This CDR3 comprises 17 residues. Repertoires were generated with immunoSEQ multiplex PCR, while TCRdb's copy carries only in-frame clones and drops some. The profile shows 130,000 or so clones, 90% to 95% of them singletons. The sequences come from peripheral blood, collected on day 0 of MenACWY control vaccination. J is TRBJ2-2 and V is TRBV3-1 (or the pseudogene TRBV3-2); D uncertain. The receptor was derived from an adult in good health. CDR3 coding DNA: TGTGCCAGCAGCCAAGTCAAAGGGTCGACGAACACCGGGGAGCTGTTTTTT. Protein product: CASSQVKGSTNTGELFF.